What follows are 8 T cell receptor beta chains derived from one specimen sequenced in a study of cytomegalovirus exposure and HLA in healthy donors. It was with 60 Vbeta and 13 Jbeta primers that the PCR ran. Using immunoSEQ multiplex PCR, the repertoire was profiled, and TCRdb retains in-frame clones only, with some absent. The sample lists about 130,000 clones, approximately 79% seen once, with around 4.7% in the top ten. Sequencing was done on a sample of PBMCs. The origin of the receptors is a young man in good health and CMV-seropositive.

This rearrangement joins TRBV5-1 to TRBJ2-5; TRBD2 matches 9 bases. This CDR3 contains 15 residues. V gave up 0 bases and J gave up 5 bases; unmatched junction bases: 5. The germline V gene has CDR1 SGHRS and CDR2 YFSETQ. DNA for the CDR3: TGCGCCAGCAGCTTGGGGATAGCGGGGGTCGAGACCCAGTACTTC. It is translated as CASSLGIAGVETQYF.

The CDR3 sequence is CATSDTGQGNTEAFF. CDR3 coding DNA: TGTGCCACCAGCGATACCGGCCAGGGGAACACTGAAGCTTTCTTT. The chain couples TRBV15 to TRBJ1-1; D is perhaps TRBD1 (5 bases). The CDR3 totals 15 residues. Per germline, CDR1 LNHNV and CDR2 YYDKDF (reference sequence). The V and J ends lost 5 bases and 1 base respectively, with 14 bases between them.

The CDR3 here is CASSLDRAKNSPLHF. CDR3 bases: TGCGCCAGCAGCCTCGACAGGGCTAAGAATTCACCCCTCCACTTT. The rearrangement uses TRBV4-1 and TRBJ1-6; 7 bases are a match to TRBD1. This CDR3 is built from 15 residues. Trimming at V came to 4 bases and at J to 7 bases, leaving 7 bases not matched to a gene. The germline gives CDR1 MGHRA, CDR2 YSYEKL.

The chain is built from TRBV6-5 and TRBJ2-7; 7 bases line up with TRBD1. The germline gives CDR1 MNHEY, CDR2 SVGAGI. This CDR3 region has 13 residues. Unmatched junction bases numbered 5, after V lost 2 bases and J lost 7 bases. The CDR3 DNA follows: TGTGCCAGCAGTTACACGACAGGGAGTGAGCAGTACTTC. Amino acids: CASSYTTGSEQYF.

The rearrangement links TRBV15 to TRBJ2-5; 9 bases line up with TRBD1. This CDR3 has 16 amino acids. Germline trimming cut 1 base from V and 5 bases from J; bases unmatched to any gene: 8. CDR1 is LNHNV, CDR2 YYDKDF, per germline (reference sequence). This CDR3 is CATSRARQGGRETQYF. For the CDR3, the DNA is TGTGCCACCAGCAGAGCCCGACAGGGGGGACGGGAGACCCAGTACTTC.

In nucleotides, the CDR3 is TGCGCCAGCAGCCGAATTTCGGGACAGGGGGCTGGAGAAGCTTTCTTT. It is translated as CASSRISGQGAGEAFF. This chain connects TRBV4-1 to TRBJ1-1, with 12 bases identical to TRBD1. There are 16 residues in the CDR3. The germline V gene has CDR1 MGHRA and CDR2 YSYEKL. Trimming at V came to 4 bases and at J to 8 bases, leaving 11 bases not matched to a gene.

CDR3 in DNA: TGCGCCAGCAGCTCCCACAGGGGGCGCGGGACTAATGAAAAACTGTTTTTT. Amino acid sequence: CASSSHRGRGTNEKLFF. V usage is TRBV5-1 and J usage is TRBJ1-4, with 9 bases matching TRBD1. CDR1 and CDR2 (germline): SGHRS, YFSETQ. The CDR3 contains 17 residues. V shed 3 bases, J shed 2 bases, and the junction held 8 bases outside the gene matches. Full variable domain (remainder filled in from reference TRBV5-1 and TRBJ1-4): KAGVTQTPRYLIKTRGQQVTLSCSPISGHRSVSWYQQTPGQGLQFLFEYFSETQRNKGNFPGRFSGRQFSNSRSEMNVSTLELGDSALYLCASSSHRGRGTNEKLFFGSGTQLSVL.

The J gene is TRBJ2-7, the V gene TRBV5-1; D perhaps matches TRBD1 (5 bases). The CDR3 consists of 11 residues. Germline CDR1 and CDR2: SGHRS and YFSETQ. V gave up 4 bases and J gave up 4 bases, with 6 bases separating them. CDR3 sequence: CASSRGYEQYF. CDR3 DNA sequence: TGCGCCAGCAGCAGGGGATACGAGCAGTACTTC.